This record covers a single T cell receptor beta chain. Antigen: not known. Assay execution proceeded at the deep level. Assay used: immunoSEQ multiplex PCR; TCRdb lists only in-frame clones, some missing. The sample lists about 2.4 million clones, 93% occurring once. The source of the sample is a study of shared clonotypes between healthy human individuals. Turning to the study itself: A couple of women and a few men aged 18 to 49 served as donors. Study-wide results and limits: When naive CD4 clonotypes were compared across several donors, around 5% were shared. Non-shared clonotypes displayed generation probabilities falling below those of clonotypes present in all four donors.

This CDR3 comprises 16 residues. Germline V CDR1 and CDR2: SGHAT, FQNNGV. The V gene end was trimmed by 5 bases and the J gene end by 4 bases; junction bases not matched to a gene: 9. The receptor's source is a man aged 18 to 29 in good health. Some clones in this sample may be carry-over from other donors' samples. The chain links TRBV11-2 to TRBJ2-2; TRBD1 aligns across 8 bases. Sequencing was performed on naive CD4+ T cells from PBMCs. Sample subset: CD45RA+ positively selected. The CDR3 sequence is CASSPEPGGGTGELFF. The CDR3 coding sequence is TGTGCCAGCAGCCCAGAGCCAGGGGGCGGCACCGGGGAGCTGTTTTTT.